This TCR beta chain was identified in a study of T-cell memory formation after mild COVID-19. Study as a whole: Most TCR clusters belonged to a single donor.

About this clonotype itself: The antigen remains undetermined.

Overall study findings and caveats: Whereas later expanders leaned CD4+, clones contracting day 15 to 85 showed a balanced CD4/CD8 makeup. Chiefly within CM and EM were the contracting CD4+ clones; CD8+ ones were within EMRA.

From 5'RACE with constant-segment primers came TCR alpha and TCR beta cDNA libraries that carried sample barcodes and UMIs. From the 5' RACE reads, TCRdb called clonotypes with MiXCR, one entry per CDR3 protein. Here the sample spans under 300,000 distinct CDR3 sequences, around 8% being singletons. With 5 bases removed from V and 10 bases from J, the gap between germline ends came to 16 bases. This CDR3 is built from 13 residues. Germline lookup yields CDR1 MNHEY and CDR2 SVGEGT. Input material: PBMCs or a T cell subset sorted from them (not recorded which). The origin of this receptor is a young man who had mild COVID-19 (a few samples of this study predate the infection). Cell type and time point are not known. The chain is built from TRBV6-2 or TRBV6-3 and TRBJ2-3; the D gene could be TRBD1 or TRBD2 (5 bases each). CDR3 residues: CASSRDSSRAQYF. The CDR3 DNA reads TGTGCCAGCAGTCGAGACAGCTCGAGGGCGCAGTATTTT.